This T cell receptor (beta chain) came from a study of CD8+CD57+ T cells in acquired aplastic anemia. Looking at the study overall: Mean yield of DNA from sorted CD4+ and CD8+ cells was roughly 3.4 ug. Study findings and constraints: Patients and controls were not found to differ significantly in CD8+ Simpson's diversity.

The CDR3 is 16 amino acids. J was trimmed by 7 bases and V by 0 bases; bases with no gene match: 4. CDR1 is KGHDR, CDR2 SFDVKD, per germline. As regards this clonotype: What it binds is not known.

According to the study, genomic DNA was the template for TCR beta VDJ and CDR3 profiling. Each CDR3 protein is one row after TCRdb ran MiXCR on the reads. The sample lists around 200,000 distinct CDR3 sequences; 50% to 65% were seen once. Sequenced patients had shown CD8+CD57+ cell expansion by flow cytometry. Blood samples were obtained from patients who had received no prior therapy. The chain combines TRBV24-1 with TRBJ1-6, with 8 bases identical to TRBD1. Input material: sorted CD4+, CD8+, or CD8+CD57+ T cells (not recorded which) from PBMCs. This receptor was obtained from a human donor with aplastic anemia. The CDR3 loop reads CATSDLLQGENSPLHF. Here the CDR3 DNA reads TGTGCCACCAGTGATTTGTTACAGGGGGAAAATTCACCCCTCCACTTT.